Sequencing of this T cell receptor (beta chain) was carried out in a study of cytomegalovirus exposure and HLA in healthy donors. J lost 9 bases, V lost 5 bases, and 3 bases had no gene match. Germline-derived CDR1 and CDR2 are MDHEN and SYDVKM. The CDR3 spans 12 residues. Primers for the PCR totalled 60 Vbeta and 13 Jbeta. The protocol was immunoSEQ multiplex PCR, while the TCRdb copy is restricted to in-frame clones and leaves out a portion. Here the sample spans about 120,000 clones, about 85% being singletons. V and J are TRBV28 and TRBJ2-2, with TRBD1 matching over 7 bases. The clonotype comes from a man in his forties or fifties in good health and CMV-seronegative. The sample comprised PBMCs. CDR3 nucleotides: TGTGCCAGCAGTCAACAGGGGTGGGAGCTGTTTTTT. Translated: CASSQQGWELFF.